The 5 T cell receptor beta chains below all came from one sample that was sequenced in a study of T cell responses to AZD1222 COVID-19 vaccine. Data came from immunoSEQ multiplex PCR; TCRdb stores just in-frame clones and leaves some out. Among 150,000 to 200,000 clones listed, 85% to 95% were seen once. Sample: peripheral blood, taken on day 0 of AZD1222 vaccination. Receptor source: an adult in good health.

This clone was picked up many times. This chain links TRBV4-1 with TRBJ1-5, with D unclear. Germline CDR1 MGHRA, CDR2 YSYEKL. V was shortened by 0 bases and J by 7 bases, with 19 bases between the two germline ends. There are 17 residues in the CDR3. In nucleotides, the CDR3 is TGCGCCAGCAGCCAAGAATCCCAGATTCTTGGCTACCAGCCCCAGCATTTT. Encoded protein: CASSQESQILGYQPQHF.

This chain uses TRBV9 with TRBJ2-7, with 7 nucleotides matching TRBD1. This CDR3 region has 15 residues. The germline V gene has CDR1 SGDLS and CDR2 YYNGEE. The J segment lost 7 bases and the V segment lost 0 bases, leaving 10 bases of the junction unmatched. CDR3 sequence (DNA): TGTGCCAGCAGCGTAGGACAGGGAAACGTTTGGGAGCAGTACTTC. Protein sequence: CASSVGQGNVWEQYF.

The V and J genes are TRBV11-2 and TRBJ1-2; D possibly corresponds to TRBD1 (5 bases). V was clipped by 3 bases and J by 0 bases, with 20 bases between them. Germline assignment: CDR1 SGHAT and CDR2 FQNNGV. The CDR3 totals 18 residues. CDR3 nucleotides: TGTGCCAGCAGCTTGATCGTTCCCAGGGTAGGCGCTAACTATGGCTACACCTTC. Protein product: CASSLIVPRVGANYGYTF.

Written as DNA, the CDR3 is TGTGCCAGCAGTGGGGATGGAAACACCATATATTTT. Encoded protein: CASSGDGNTIYF. This chain joins TRBV2 and TRBJ1-3, with unresolved D. CDR1 is SNHLY and CDR2 is FYNNEI in the germline V gene. There are 12 residues in the CDR3. V lost 4 bases to trimming and J lost 3 bases, with 4 bases between them.

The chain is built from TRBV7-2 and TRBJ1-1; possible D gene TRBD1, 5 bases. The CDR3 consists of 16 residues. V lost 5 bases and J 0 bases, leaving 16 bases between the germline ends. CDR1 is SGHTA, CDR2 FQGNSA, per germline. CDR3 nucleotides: TGTGCCAGCAGCCCGAGGCGGGGGACGGTGAACACTGAAGCTTTCTTT. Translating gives CASSPRRGTVNTEAFF.